Given below is one TCR beta chain in context. Its cognate antigen is unknown. Alongside a J-beta primer mix, a sample-barcoded 5' primer served in a second PCR lasting about 7 to 11 cycles. TCRdb called the 5' RACE reads again in MiXCR, with one record for every CDR3 protein. The table has approximately 780,000 distinct CDR3 sequences, roughly 25% seen once. Each donor supplied roughly 10 milliliters of peripheral blood. Total RNA was extracted at no less than 6 micrograms per sample. The source of the sample is a study of blood T cells in healthy people across ages. The CDR3 length is 14 residues. Germline V CDR1 and CDR2: SQVTM, ANQGSEA. The junction had 10 bases not matched to a gene; V was cut back by 5 bases and J by 4 bases. Study observations and caveats: Long-lived and aged donors differed, with more naive CD4+ cells and higher diversity in the long-lived.

Separately, the same data were catalogued under a study of T cells of mothers and their children. That source adds: The authors found no persistent microchimeric T cell clones.

Sequencing was performed on blood. This clonotype was obtained from a boy younger than 18 in good health. This chain connects TRBV29-1 to TRBJ1-2; 7 bases fit TRBD1. CDR3 residues: CSVRSGGVGYGYTF. CDR3 sequence (DNA): TGCAGCGTTAGGTCAGGGGGTGTCGGCTATGGCTACACCTTC.